The rows below give T cell receptor beta chains drawn from one sample of a study of post-analysis software for immune sequencing data. TCRdb recomputed calls from the PCR reads with MiXCR, one row per CDR3 protein. The data show hundreds of thousands of distinct CDR3 sequences, roughly two fifths seen once. Sequenced material: blood. The receptors come from a girl aged 10-17 years with multiple sclerosis. Both conserved end residues are part of each CDR3. D genes are given only for firm matches. Not every row has a clone size; where given, it reads once, few, many or a size class.

D	V	size	J	CDR3	DNA
TRBD2	TRBV7-9	NA	TRBJ2-5	CASSLTGLVGSYRQETQYF	TGTGCCAGCAGCTTAACCGGACTAGTCGGTTCGTATAGACAAGAGACCCAGTACTTC
NA	TRBV11-2	few	TRBJ1-2	CASSHPGTQTDGYTF	TGTGCCAGCAGCCATCCCGGCACCCAGACTGACGGCTACACCTTC
TRBD1	TRBV5-1	NA	TRBJ2-3	CASSLTGDSDTQYF	TGCGCCAGCAGCTTGACAGGGGATTCGGATACGCAGTATTTT
NA	TRBV7-6	few	TRBJ1-1	CASSLLGRTEAFF	TGTGCCAGCAGCTTACTAGGTAGGACTGAAGCTTTCTTT
NA	TRBV20-1	many	TRBJ2-7	CSANLGAGSSYEQYF	TGCAGTGCCAACCTAGGGGCAGGGAGCTCCTACGAGCAGTACTTC
TRBD1	TRBV6-6	NA	TRBJ1-1	CASSHRGRTEAFF	TGTGCCAGCAGCCACAGGGGGCGGACTGAAGCTTTCTTT
NA	TRBV27	few	TRBJ2-3	CASSPGPPDTQYF	TGTGCCAGCAGTCCAGGTCCCCCAGATACGCAGTATTTT
TRBD2	TRBV7-2	few	TRBJ2-1	CASSLSYRGGLSNEQFF	TGTGCCAGCAGCCTATCCTATCGGGGGGGCCTTTCCAATGAGCAGTTCTTC
TRBD1	TRBV5-1	NA	TRBJ1-1	CAGSEGQGGMNTEAFF	TGCGCCGGCAGCGAGGGACAGGGGGGAATGAACACTGAAGCTTTCTTT
NA	TRBV12-3/TRBV12-4	NA	TRBJ1-5	CASGTSGAPSNQPQHF	TGTGCCAGCGGAACTTCGGGGGCTCCGAGCAATCAGCCCCAGCATTTT
TRBD1	TRBV12-3/TRBV12-4	few	TRBJ1-5	CASIWTGAFNSNQPQHF	TGTGCCAGCATTTGGACAGGGGCCTTCAATAGCAATCAGCCCCAGCATTTT
TRBD1	TRBV6-5	NA	TRBJ1-6	CASKNRGTPLHF	TGTGCCAGCAAAAACAGGGGGACACCCCTCCACTTT
NA	TRBV20-1	NA	TRBJ2-4	CSGSGLAKNIQYF	TGCAGTGGCTCCGGGCTAGCCAAAAACATTCAGTACTTC
NA	TRBV24-1	once	TRBJ1-5	CATSKNAKGQFSNQPQHF	TGTGCCACCAGTAAAAACGCCAAGGGGCAATTCAGCAATCAGCCCCAGCATTTT
NA	TRBV7-9	few	TRBJ1-4	CASSPDRPPGKLFF	TGTGCCAGCAGCCCCGACAGGCCTCCGGGAAAACTGTTTTTT
NA	TRBV7-9	NA	TRBJ2-3	CASSLAEPDTQYF	TGTGCCAGCAGCTTAGCGGAGCCAGATACGCAGTATTTT
TRBD2	TRBV7-6	NA	TRBJ2-3	CASSLTGRLAGGHRDTQYF	TGTGCCAGCAGCTTGACAGGGAGGCTAGCGGGAGGCCATAGAGATACGCAGTATTTT
TRBD2	TRBV11-2	NA	TRBJ2-1	CASSFLGLAGGPEQFF	TGTGCCAGCAGTTTCCTTGGGCTAGCGGGAGGGCCTGAGCAGTTCTTC
NA	TRBV5-5	NA	TRBJ2-6	CASSLETGLDSGANVLTF	TGTGCCAGCAGCTTGGAGACAGGCCTCGACTCTGGGGCCAACGTCCTGACTTTC
TRBD2	TRBV20-1	NA	TRBJ2-5	CSASRLAGGETQYF	TGCAGTGCTAGTAGGCTAGCGGGAGGGGAGACCCAGTACTTC
TRBD2	TRBV20-1	NA	TRBJ2-1	CSAGYSGGTSNEQFF	TGCAGTGCTGGGTATAGCGGGGGAACGTCTAATGAGCAGTTCTTC
NA	TRBV5-1	once	TRBJ2-7	CASSLAVVSDEQYF	TGCGCCAGCAGCTTGGCCGTTGTATCGGACGAGCAGTACTTC
TRBD1	TRBV11-2	few	TRBJ2-1	CASSLPQGAYNEQFF	TGTGCCAGCAGCTTGCCACAGGGGGCCTACAATGAGCAGTTCTTC
NA	TRBV6-6	few	TRBJ2-4	CASSRENIQYF	TGTGCCAGCAGTCGAGAAAACATTCAGTACTTC
NA	TRBV12-3/TRBV12-4	NA	TRBJ2-1	CASSSSEVRINNEQFF	TGTGCCAGCAGTTCCTCGGAGGTGAGAATAAACAATGAGCAGTTCTTC
NA	TRBV12-3/TRBV12-4	NA	TRBJ2-6	CAGSFGGLRANVLTF	TGTGCCGGCAGTTTCGGTGGGCTCAGGGCCAACGTCCTGACTTTC
TRBD1	TRBV4-2	NA	TRBJ2-7	CASSQKSGTGGHEQYF	TGTGCCAGCAGCCAAAAATCTGGGACAGGGGGCCACGAGCAGTACTTC
TRBD1	TRBV7-9	NA	TRBJ1-2	CASSGVRGDGYTF	TGTGCCAGCAGCGGAGTCAGGGGGGACGGCTACACCTTC
TRBD1	TRBV6-6	few	TRBJ1-6	CASGQGQDSPLHF	TGTGCCAGCGGACAGGGTCAGGATTCACCCCTCCACTTT
NA	TRBV3-1	NA	TRBJ2-7	CASSHTGTPEVEQYF	TGTGCCAGCAGCCACACCGGGACCCCCGAGGTCGAGCAGTACTTC
NA	TRBV28	NA	TRBJ2-1	CASTNAGSYNEQFF	TGTGCCAGCACCAACGCAGGGTCCTACAATGAGCAGTTCTTC
TRBD1	TRBV7-2	few	TRBJ1-4	CASSADSRGEKLFF	TGTGCCAGCAGCGCGGACAGCAGGGGGGAAAAACTGTTTTTT
NA	TRBV20-1	NA	TRBJ2-4	CSLRLLAKNIQYF	TGCTCGTTAAGACTGCTAGCCAAAAACATTCAGTACTTC
TRBD1	TRBV12-3/TRBV12-4	few	TRBJ1-1	CASRLTGRNTEAFF	TGTGCCAGCAGACTGACAGGGCGGAACACTGAAGCTTTCTTT
NA	TRBV15	NA	TRBJ2-5	CATSRGESETQYF	TGTGCCACCAGCAGAGGCGAATCAGAGACCCAGTACTTC
TRBD2	TRBV29-1	few	TRBJ2-5	CSPRGLAGEETQYF	TGCAGCCCTCGGGGACTAGCGGGAGAGGAGACCCAGTACTTC
NA	TRBV4-2	NA	TRBJ2-5	CASARVSAETQYF	TGTGCCAGCGCCCGGGTGTCTGCGGAGACCCAGTACTTC
NA	TRBV7-2	NA	TRBJ2-5	CASSLVTGSETQYF	TGTGCCAGCAGCTTAGTTACGGGTTCGGAGACCCAGTACTTC
TRBD1	TRBV3-1	NA	TRBJ1-6	CASSPLKDRVNSPLHF	TGTGCCAGCAGTCCTTTAAAGGACAGGGTTAATTCACCCCTCCACTTT
TRBD2	TRBV5-1	NA	TRBJ2-7	CASSLSLAGGPHEQYF	TGCGCCAGCAGCTTGAGCCTAGCGGGAGGGCCCCACGAGCAGTACTTC
NA	TRBV12-3/TRBV12-4	NA	TRBJ2-3	CASSPFLLLGLGADTQYF	TGTGCCAGCAGTCCTTTCCTCCTTCTGGGACTCGGCGCAGATACGCAGTATTTT
NA	TRBV4-1	few	TRBJ2-7	CASSQDPDYEQYF	TGCGCCAGCAGCCAAGATCCGGATTACGAGCAGTACTTC
TRBD2	TRBV10-1	NA	TRBJ2-5	CASSESGTSKTQYF	TGCGCCAGCAGTGAGTCCGGGACTAGTAAGACCCAGTACTTC